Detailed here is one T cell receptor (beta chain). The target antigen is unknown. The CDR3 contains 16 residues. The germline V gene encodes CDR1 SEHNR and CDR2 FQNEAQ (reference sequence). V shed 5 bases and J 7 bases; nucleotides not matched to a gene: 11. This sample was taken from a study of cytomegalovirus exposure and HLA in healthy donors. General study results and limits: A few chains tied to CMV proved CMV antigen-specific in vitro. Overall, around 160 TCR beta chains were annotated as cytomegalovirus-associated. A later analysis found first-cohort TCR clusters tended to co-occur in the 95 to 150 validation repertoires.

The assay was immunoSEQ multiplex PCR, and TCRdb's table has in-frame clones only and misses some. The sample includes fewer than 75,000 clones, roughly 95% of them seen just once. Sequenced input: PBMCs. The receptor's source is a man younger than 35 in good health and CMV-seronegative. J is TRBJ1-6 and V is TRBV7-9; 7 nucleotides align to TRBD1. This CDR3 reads CASSHRGGGQNSPLHF. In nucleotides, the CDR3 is TGTGCCAGCAGCCACCGAGGGGGCGGGCAGAATTCACCCCTCCACTTT.